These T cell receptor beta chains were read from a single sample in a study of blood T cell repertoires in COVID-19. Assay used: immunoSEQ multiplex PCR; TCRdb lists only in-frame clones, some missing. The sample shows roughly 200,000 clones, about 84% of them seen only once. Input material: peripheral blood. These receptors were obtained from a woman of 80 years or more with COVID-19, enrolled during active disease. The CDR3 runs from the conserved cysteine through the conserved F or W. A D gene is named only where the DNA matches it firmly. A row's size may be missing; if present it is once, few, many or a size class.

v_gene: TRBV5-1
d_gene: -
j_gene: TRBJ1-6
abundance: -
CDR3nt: TGCGCCAGCAGCTTGCCCGGGGAGCAGTCACCCCTCCACTTT
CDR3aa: CASSLPGEQSPLHF

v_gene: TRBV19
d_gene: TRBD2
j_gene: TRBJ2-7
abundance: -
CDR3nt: TGTGCCAGTAGTATGGGGGAGGGGACTTTTACGGACGAGCAGTACTTC
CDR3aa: CASSMGEGTFTDEQYF

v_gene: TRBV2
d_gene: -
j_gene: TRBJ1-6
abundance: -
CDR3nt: TGTGCCAGCAGTGCATCATCACCCCTCCACTTT
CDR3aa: CASSASSPLHF

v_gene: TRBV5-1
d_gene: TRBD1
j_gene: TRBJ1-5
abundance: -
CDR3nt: TGCGCCAGCAGCAAAGGACAGGGAGGACGACCGAATCAGCCCCAGCATTTT
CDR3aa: CASSKGQGGRPNQPQHF

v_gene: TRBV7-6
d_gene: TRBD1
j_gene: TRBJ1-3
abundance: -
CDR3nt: TGTGCCAGCAGCTCTGCAGGGGGCAACGGAAACACCATATATTTT
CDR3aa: CASSSAGGNGNTIYF

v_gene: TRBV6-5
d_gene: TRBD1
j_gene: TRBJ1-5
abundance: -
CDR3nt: TGTGCCAGCAGCTTGGACAGGGTCAATCAGCCCCAGCATTTT
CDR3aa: CASSLDRVNQPQHF

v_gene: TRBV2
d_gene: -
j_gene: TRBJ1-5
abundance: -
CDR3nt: TGTGCCAGCACACGGGGGGTTGAGCAGCCCCAGCATTTT
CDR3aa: CASTRGVEQPQHF

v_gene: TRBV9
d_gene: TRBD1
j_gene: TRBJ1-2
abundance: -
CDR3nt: TGTGCCAGCAGCGCTCCGGGACAGGGGTCGTTAGGCTACACCTTC
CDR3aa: CASSAPGQGSLGYTF

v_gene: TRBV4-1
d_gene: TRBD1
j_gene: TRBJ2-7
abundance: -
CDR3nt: TGCGCCAGCAGCCCACGTCCGGACAGGCCGATCTACGAGCAGTACTTC
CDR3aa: CASSPRPDRPIYEQYF

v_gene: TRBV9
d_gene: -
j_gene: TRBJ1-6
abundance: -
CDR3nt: TGTGCCAGCAGCGTGGGCGGAGGACGGGAATATAATTCACCCCTCCACTTT
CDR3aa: CASSVGGGREYNSPLHF

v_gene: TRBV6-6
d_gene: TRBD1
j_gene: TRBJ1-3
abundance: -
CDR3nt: TGTGCCAGCACCAAACGGACAGGACTAGGAAACACCATATATTTT
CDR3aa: CASTKRTGLGNTIYF

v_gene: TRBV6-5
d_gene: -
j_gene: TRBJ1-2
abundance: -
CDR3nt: TGTGCCACCCGTCGGGGGGGTGGGTGGCGTGGTGGCTACACCTTC
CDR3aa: CATRRGGGWRGGYTF

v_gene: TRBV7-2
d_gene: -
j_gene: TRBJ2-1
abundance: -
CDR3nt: TGTGCCAGCAGCTTAGGGAGGGCCGGCGAGCAGTTCTTC
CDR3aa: CASSLGRAGEQFF

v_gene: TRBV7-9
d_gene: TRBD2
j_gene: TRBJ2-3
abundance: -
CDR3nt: TGTGCCAGCAGCCTAAGCGGGGGAAGCACAGATACGCAGTATTTT
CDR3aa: CASSLSGGSTDTQYF

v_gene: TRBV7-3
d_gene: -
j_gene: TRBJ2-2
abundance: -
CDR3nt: TGTGCCAGCAGCCTAAATGGAGGACCGAACACCGGGGAGCTGTTTTTT
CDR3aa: CASSLNGGPNTGELFF

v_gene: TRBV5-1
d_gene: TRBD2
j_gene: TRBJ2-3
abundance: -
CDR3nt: TGCGCCAGCAGCCCCCAGGGACTAGCGGGGATCTCCACAGATACGCAGTATTTT
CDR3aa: CASSPQGLAGISTDTQYF

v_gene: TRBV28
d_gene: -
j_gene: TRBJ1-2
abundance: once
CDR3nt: TGTGCCAGCAGTTTACAGGGGATGGGCTATGGCTACACCTTC
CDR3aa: CASSLQGMGYGYTF

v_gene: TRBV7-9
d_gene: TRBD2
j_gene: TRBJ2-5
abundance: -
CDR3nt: TGTGCCAGCAGCCCCCACGGGGTAGCGGGAGAGACCCAGTACTTC
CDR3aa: CASSPHGVAGETQYF

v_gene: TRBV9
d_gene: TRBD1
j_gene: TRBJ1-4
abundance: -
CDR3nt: TGTGCCAGCAGCGTAGTTGGGACAGGTCGTGATGAAAAACTGTTTTTT
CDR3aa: CASSVVGTGRDEKLFF

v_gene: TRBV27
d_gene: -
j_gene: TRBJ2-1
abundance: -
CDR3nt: TGTGCCATCCGTCCTTTCAATGAGCAGTTCTTC
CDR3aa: CAIRPFNEQFF

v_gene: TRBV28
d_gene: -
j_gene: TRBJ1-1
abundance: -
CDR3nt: TGTGCCAGCAGTTCTATGTTTGGGGCGCCACCTATGAACACTGAAGCTTTCTTT
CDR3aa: CASSSMFGAPPMNTEAFF

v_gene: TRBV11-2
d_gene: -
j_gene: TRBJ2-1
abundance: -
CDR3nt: TGTGCCACCCATGTGGGGGGTTCAGTCGACTCCTACAATGAGCAGTTCTTC
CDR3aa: CATHVGGSVDSYNEQFF

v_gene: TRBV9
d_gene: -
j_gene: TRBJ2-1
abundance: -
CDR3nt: TGTGCCAGCAGCGAGTACGACTCCACCCTTCTTTCCAATGAGCAGTTCTTC
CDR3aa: CASSEYDSTLLSNEQFF

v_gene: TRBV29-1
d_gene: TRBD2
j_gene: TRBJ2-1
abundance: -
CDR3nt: TGCAGCGTTGAAGGCGGGGGTTCTACCTACAATGAGCAGTTCTTC
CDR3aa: CSVEGGGSTYNEQFF

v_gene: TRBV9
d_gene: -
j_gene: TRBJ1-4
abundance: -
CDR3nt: TGTGCCAGCAGCCCCTCGGGGGGTCATGAAAAACTGTTTTTT
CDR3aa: CASSPSGGHEKLFF

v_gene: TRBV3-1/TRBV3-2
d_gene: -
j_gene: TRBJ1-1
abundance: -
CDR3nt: TGTGCCAGCAGCCAGGTCGGGGTGAACACTGAAGCTTTCTTT
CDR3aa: CASSQVGVNTEAFF

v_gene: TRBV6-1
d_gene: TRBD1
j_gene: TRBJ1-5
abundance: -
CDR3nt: TGTGCCAGCAGTGTCCGGGACAGGGGGCGCGGGAGCAATCAGCCCCAGCATTTT
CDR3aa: CASSVRDRGRGSNQPQHF

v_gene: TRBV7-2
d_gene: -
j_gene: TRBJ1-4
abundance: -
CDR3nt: TGTGCCAGCAGCCTCGGTCTCGGGGTCGATGAAAAACTGTTTTTT
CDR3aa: CASSLGLGVDEKLFF

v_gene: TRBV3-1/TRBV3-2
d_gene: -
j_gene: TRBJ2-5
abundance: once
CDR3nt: TGTGCCAGCAGCCGGGGCGCCTGGGAGACCCAGTACTTC
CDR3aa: CASSRGAWETQYF

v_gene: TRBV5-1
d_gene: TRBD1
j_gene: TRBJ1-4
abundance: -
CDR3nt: TGCGCCAGCAGCACCCTGGGACAGGCAACTAATGAAAAACTGTTTTTT
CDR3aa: CASSTLGQATNEKLFF

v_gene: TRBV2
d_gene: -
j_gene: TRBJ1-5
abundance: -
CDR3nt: TGTGCCAGCAGCCCAGGGAATCAGCCCCAGCATTTT
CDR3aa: CASSPGNQPQHF

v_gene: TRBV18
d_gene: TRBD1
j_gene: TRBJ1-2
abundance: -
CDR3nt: TGTGCCAGCTCACCCAGCCAAAGGACAGGCGCGAACTATGGCTACACCTTC
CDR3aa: CASSPSQRTGANYGYTF

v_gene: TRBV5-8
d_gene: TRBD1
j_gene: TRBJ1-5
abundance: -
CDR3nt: TGTGCCAGCAGCATAGGACAGGGCGACAATCAGCCCCAGCATTTT
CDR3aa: CASSIGQGDNQPQHF

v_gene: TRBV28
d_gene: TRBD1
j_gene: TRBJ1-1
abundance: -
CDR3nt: TGTGCCAGCAGTTCATCGACAGGGGAAGCTTTCTTT
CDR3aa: CASSSSTGEAFF

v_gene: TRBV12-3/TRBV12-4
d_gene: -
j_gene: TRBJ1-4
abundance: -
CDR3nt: TGTGCCAGCAGCTCAGGGAAAAAACTGTTTTTT
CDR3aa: CASSSGKKLFF

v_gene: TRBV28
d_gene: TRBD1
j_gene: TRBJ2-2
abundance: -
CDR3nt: TGTGCCAGCAGGGGACAGGGTCAAGTTACCGGGGAGCTGTTTTTT
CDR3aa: CASRGQGQVTGELFF

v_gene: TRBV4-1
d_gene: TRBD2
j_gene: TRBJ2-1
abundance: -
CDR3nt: TGCGCCAGCAGCCAAGATAATAGCGGGAACTACAATGAGCAGTTCTTC
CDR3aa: CASSQDNSGNYNEQFF

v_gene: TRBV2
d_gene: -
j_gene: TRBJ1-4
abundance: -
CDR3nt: TGTGCCAGCAGGGAGGACAGCGAAAAACTGTTTTTT
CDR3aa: CASREDSEKLFF

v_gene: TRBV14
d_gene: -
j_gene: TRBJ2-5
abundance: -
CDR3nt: TGTGCCAGCAGTCAGAGGCGACAAGAGACCCAGTACTTC
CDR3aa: CASSQRRQETQYF

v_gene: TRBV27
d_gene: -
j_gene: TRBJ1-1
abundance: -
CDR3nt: TGTGCCAGCAGATCGTCAGGGGCGCATGGTGAAGCTTTCTTT
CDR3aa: CASRSSGAHGEAFF

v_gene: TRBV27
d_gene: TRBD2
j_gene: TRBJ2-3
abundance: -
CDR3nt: TGTGCCACCACTCGACTAGCGGGAAGGGTCTCAGATACGCAGTATTTT
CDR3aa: CATTRLAGRVSDTQYF

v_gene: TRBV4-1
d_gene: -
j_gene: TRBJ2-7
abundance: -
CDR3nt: TGCGCCGGCACTTCTTACGAGCAGTACTTC
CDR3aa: CAGTSYEQYF

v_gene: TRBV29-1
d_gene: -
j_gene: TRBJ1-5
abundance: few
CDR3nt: TGCAGCGTTGAAGTTGAGGCTATGGCCGGTCAGCCCCAGCATTTT
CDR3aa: CSVEVEAMAGQPQHF

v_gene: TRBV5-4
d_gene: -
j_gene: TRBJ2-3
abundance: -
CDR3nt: TGTGCCAGCAGCTCGGGCACAGATACGCAGTATTTT
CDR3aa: CASSSGTDTQYF

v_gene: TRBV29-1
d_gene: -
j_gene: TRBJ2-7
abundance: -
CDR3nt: TGCAGCGTTGAAGATCTTCAGGTGGATCAGTACTTC
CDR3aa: CSVEDLQVDQYF

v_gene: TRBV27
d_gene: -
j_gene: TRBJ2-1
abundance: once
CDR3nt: TGTGCCAGCAGGGGAGGAGCTAATCTCAACAATGAGCAGTTCTTC
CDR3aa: CASRGGANLNNEQFF

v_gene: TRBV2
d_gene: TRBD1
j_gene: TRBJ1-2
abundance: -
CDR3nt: TGTGCCAGCAGTGAAAGTCAGGGGGCAGGGGGCTACACCTTC
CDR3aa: CASSESQGAGGYTF